The 12 T cell receptor beta chains below come from one sample, sequenced in a study of cytomegalovirus exposure and HLA in healthy donors. It was with 60 Vbeta and 13 Jbeta primers that the PCR ran. TCRdb's table, derived via immunoSEQ multiplex PCR, lists solely in-frame clones and lacks some. The table lists about 180,000 clones, over 75% of them singletons. The sample taken for sequencing was PBMCs. Receptors originate from a woman aged 45-65 years in good health and CMV-seronegative.

CDR3 sequence: CASSPSQGRIIGNTIYF. DNA of the CDR3: TGTGCCAGTAGTCCATCTCAGGGCAGGATTATCGGAAACACCATATATTTT. The V gene is TRBV19, the J gene TRBJ1-3; possibly TRBD1 for D (5 bases). Trimming cost V 5 bases and J 4 bases, with 21 bases left between them. Germline V gene data show CDR1 as LNHDA and CDR2 as SQIVND (reference sequence). The CDR3 runs 17 residues.

The genes are TRBV6-1 and TRBJ2-3; no definite D call. V was cut by 4 bases and J by 7 bases, with 9 bases left in between. CDR1 and CDR2 from the germline V gene are MNHNS and SASEGT. The CDR3 covers 12 residues. This CDR3 reads CASSGDPNTQYF. CDR3 nucleotide sequence: TGTGCCAGCAGTGGAGATCCTAATACGCAGTATTTT.

This clone occurred a few times. CDR3 loop: CASSLATVSTNTGELFF. The DNA of the CDR3 is TGCGCCAGCAGCTTGGCCACCGTTAGCACAAACACCGGGGAGCTGTTTTTT. The chain has TRBV5-1 and TRBJ2-2, with D unresolved. This CDR3 has 17 amino acids. CDR1 SGHRS and CDR2 YFSETQ come from the germline V gene. V gave up 0 bases and J gave up 2 bases, with 14 bases separating them.

The V gene is TRBV4-2, the J gene TRBJ2-3; 8 bases agree with TRBD2. V trimming: 0 bases; J trimming: 5 bases; junction bases outside the gene matches: 7. CDR3 length equals 16 residues. In germline, CDR1 is LGHNA, CDR2 YNFKEQ. The CDR3 region is CASSQDRSGAGDTQYF. CDR3 coding DNA: TGTGCCAGCAGCCAAGATCGTAGCGGGGCGGGAGATACGCAGTATTTT.

CDR3 loop: CAGTAGMNTEAFF. The CDR3, as DNA: TGTGCCGGGACCGCGGGAATGAACACTGAAGCTTTCTTT. This chain uses TRBV30 with TRBJ1-1; a possible D gene is TRBD1 (5 bases). The germline V and J ends were trimmed by 8 bases and 0 bases, with 13 bases remaining between them. The CDR3 runs to 13 residues. Germline V lookup: CDR1 GTSNPN, CDR2 SVGIG (reference sequence).

This chain links TRBV2 with TRBJ1-2, with D possibly being TRBD1 (6 bases). The CDR3 is made up of 14 amino acids. The ends were cut back, 2 bases at V and 4 bases at J, with 11 bases in the middle. CDR1 and CDR2 (germline): SNHLY, FYNNEI. CDR3 amino acids: CASSENWGPYGYTF. Here the CDR3 DNA reads TGTGCCAGCAGTGAAAATTGGGGGCCCTATGGCTACACCTTC.

The chain is built from TRBV6-5 and TRBJ2-7; tentatively, D is TRBD2 (5 bases). The CDR3 consists of 14 residues. From germline, CDR1 is MNHEY and CDR2 SVGAGI. The V end was cut by 4 bases, the J end by 5 bases, with 15 bases between. The CDR3 bases are TGTGCCAGCAGTTCTGCATTGCGACTAAACGAGCAGTACTTC. The encoded protein is CASSSALRLNEQYF.

The chain couples TRBV7-9 to TRBJ2-5; 12 bases match TRBD2. CDR3 length: 17 amino acids. CDR1 is SEHNR, CDR2 FQNEAQ, per germline (reference sequence). Losses at the gene ends were 0 bases for V and 4 bases for J; bases not matched to a gene: 6. The CDR3 DNA sequence: TGTGCCAGCAGCTTAGCGGTCGCTAGCGGGGGGGCAGAGACCCAGTACTTC. Protein sequence: CASSLAVASGGAETQYF. The full variable domain, its missing parts supplied by reference TRBV7-9 and TRBJ2-5, is DTGVSQNPRHKITKRGQNVTFRCDPISEHNRLYWYRQTLGQGPEFLTYFQNEAQLEKSRLLSDRFSAERPKGSFSTLEIQRTEQGDSAMYLCASSLAVASGGAETQYFGPGTRLLVL.

The CDR3 here is CASSLAGPGAYGYTF. CDR3 DNA: TGTGCCAGCAGCTTGGCCGGGCCTGGGGCGTATGGCTACACCTTC. This rearrangement joins TRBV5-4 to TRBJ1-2, with D tentatively TRBD1 (5 bases). Trimming took 0 bases from V and 5 from J, leaving 14 bases between them. The CDR3 loop spans 15 amino acids. Germline V gene sequence: CDR1 SGHNT, CDR2 YYREEE (reference sequence).

The chain recombines TRBV5-1 with TRBJ2-2; D possibly corresponds to TRBD1 (8 bases). The CDR3 loop spans 16 amino acids. Germline V gene sequence: CDR1 SGHRS, CDR2 YFSETQ. V was pared by 7 bases and J by 4 bases, with 20 bases between. CDR3 nucleotide sequence: TGCGCCAGCTCAAACTCGGACAGGGAGGGCACCGGGGAGCTGTTTTTT. It encodes CASSNSDREGTGELFF.

This clone was detected ten times or more. The V and J genes are TRBV5-4 and TRBJ2-7; maybe TRBD2 (5 bases). V lost 0 bases and J 3 bases, leaving 16 bases between the germline ends. Germline CDR1 reads SGHNT; CDR2 reads YYREEE (reference sequence). The CDR3 runs to 16 residues. CDR3 sequence reads: CASSLEGGRSYYEQYF. CDR3 nucleotide sequence: TGTGCCAGCAGCTTGGAGGGTGGGAGATCCTACTACGAGCAGTACTTC.

This chain links TRBV30 with TRBJ2-3; 8 bases agree with TRBD1. The germline CDR1 and CDR2 sequences are GTSNPN and SVGIG (reference sequence). V trimming: 5 bases; J trimming: 1 base; junction bases outside the gene matches: 8. The CDR3 is made up of 15 amino acids. CDR3 protein: CAWSRQGTGTDTQYF. DNA of the CDR3: TGTGCCTGGTCCCGACAGGGGACGGGCACAGATACGCAGTATTTT.